This T cell receptor beta chain was identified in a study of regulatory T cells in long-lasting Graves disease. Study-wide points: Persistent cases favored TRBV28, TRBJ1-2 and TRBJ2-5. Reduced TCR diversity was observed in persistent Graves' patients versus newly diagnosed patients.

The time point: newly diagnosed GD, antithyroid drugs for less than 3 months. RNA from PBMCs was the source of the TCR library. V lost 3 bases and J lost 5; bases outside the gene matches: 4. Germline CDR1 and CDR2: SGHAT and FQDESV (reference sequence). The CDR3 consists of 15 residues. Details on this clonotype: Its specificity is unknown.

According to the study, TCR beta libraries were built with iRepertoire HTBI primers and CDR3-region Arm-PCR. TCRdb processed the multiplex PCR reads anew with MiXCR; each CDR3 protein has one entry. The table has hundreds of thousands of distinct CDR3 sequences, roughly 16% seen once. These data are also associated with another study on T cells in Graves' hyperthyroidism and ophthalmopathy.

The TCR comes from a woman aged 30 to 39 with Graves disease. V and J are TRBV11-1 and TRBJ2-5; 12 nucleotides line up with TRBD1. The specimen was peripheral blood mononuclear cells (PBMCs), collected at new diagnosis, from a patient treated with antithyroid drugs. The CDR3 sequence: CASSLGQGAQETQYF. The CDR3 DNA reads as TGTGCCAGCAGCTTGGGACAGGGGGCTCAGGAGACCCAGTACTTC. Filled out from reference TRBV11-1 and TRBJ2-5, the complete variable domain reads EAEVAQSPRYKITEKSQAVAFWCDPISGHATLYWYRQILGQGPELLVQFQDESVVDDSQLPKDRFSAERLKGVDSTLKIQPAELGDSAMYLCASSLGQGAQETQYFGPGTRLLVL.